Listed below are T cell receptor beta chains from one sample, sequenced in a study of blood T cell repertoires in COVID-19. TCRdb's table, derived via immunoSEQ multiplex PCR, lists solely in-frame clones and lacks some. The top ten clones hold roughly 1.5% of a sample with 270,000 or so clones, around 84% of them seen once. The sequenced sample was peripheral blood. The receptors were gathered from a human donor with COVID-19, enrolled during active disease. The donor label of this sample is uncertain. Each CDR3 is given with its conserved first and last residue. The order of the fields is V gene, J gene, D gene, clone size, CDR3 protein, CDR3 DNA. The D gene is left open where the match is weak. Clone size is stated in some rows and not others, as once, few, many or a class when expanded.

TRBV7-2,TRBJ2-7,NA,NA,CASSSGDEQYF,TGTGCCAGCAGTTCGGGGGACGAGCAGTACTTC
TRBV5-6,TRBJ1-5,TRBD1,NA,CASSLDGTGGGQPQHF,TGTGCCAGCAGCTTGGACGGGACAGGGGGAGGACAGCCCCAGCATTTT
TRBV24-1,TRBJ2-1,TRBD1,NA,CATRGTGGYEQFF,TGTGCCACCAGGGGAACAGGGGGCTATGAGCAGTTCTTC
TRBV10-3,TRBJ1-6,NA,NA,CAIRYGSSYNSPLHF,TGTGCCATCAGGTACGGGAGCTCCTATAATTCACCCCTCCACTTT
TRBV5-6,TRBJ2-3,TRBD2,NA,CASRSRTSGFDTQYF,TGTGCCAGCAGGAGCCGGACTAGCGGGTTCGATACGCAGTATTTT
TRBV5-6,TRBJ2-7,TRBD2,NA,CASILRGGFYEQYF,TGTGCCAGCATTCTCCGGGGGGGTTTTTACGAGCAGTACTTC
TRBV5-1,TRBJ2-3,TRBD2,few,CASSSLSLAGNTDTQYF,TGCGCCAGCAGCTCCCTAAGTCTAGCGGGAAACACAGATACGCAGTATTTT
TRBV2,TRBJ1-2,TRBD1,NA,CASSEARTGMGYGYTF,TGTGCCAGCAGTGAAGCCCGGACAGGGATGGGCTATGGCTACACCTTC
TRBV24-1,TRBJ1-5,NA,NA,CATRGQTYSNQPQHF,TGTGCCACCAGAGGACAGACTTATAGCAATCAGCCCCAGCATTTT
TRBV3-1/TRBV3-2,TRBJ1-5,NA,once,CASSQYQGHQPQHF,TGTGCCAGCAGCCAATACCAGGGTCATCAGCCCCAGCATTTT
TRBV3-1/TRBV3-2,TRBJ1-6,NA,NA,CASGWQGHNSPLHF,TGTGCCAGCGGGTGGCAGGGCCATAATTCACCCCTCCACTTT
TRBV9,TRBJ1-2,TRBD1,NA,CASSAARDRGLGNGYTF,TGTGCCAGCAGCGCGGCCCGGGACAGGGGTCTGGGCAATGGCTACACCTTC
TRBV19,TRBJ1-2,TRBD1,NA,CASSGTDSIYGYTF,TGTGCCAGTAGCGGGACAGATTCCATCTATGGCTACACCTTC
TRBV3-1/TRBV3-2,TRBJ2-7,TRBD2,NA,CASSQNLAGGREQYF,TGTGCCAGCAGCCAGAACCTAGCGGGGGGTAGGGAGCAGTACTTC
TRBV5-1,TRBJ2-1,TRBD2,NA,CASSTGLAIYNEQFF,TGCGCCAGCAGCACCGGACTAGCGATCTACAATGAGCAGTTCTTC
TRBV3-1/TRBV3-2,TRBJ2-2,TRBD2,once,CASSRLAGNTGELFF,TGTGCCAGCAGCCGACTAGCGGGGAACACCGGGGAGCTGTTTTTT
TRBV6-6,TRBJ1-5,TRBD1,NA,CASSLRGTGQPQHF,TGTGCCAGCAGTTTGCGAGGGACAGGCCAGCCCCAGCATTTT
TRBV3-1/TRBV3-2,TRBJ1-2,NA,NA,CASSQNRRGYGYTF,TGTGCCAGCAGCCAAAACAGGAGGGGTTATGGCTACACCTTC
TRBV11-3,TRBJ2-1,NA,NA,CASSLRLAPNSYNEQFF,TGTGCCAGCAGCTTACGCCTAGCGCCTAACTCCTACAATGAGCAGTTCTTC
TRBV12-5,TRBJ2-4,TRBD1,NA,CASGLVPTGGLNIQYF,TGTGCTAGTGGTTTGGTACCCACAGGGGGCTTAAACATTCAGTACTTC
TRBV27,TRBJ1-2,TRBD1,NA,CASSLGTGNGYTF,TGTGCCAGCAGTTTAGGGACAGGGAATGGCTACACCTTC
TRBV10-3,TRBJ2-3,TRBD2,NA,CAISGTDRDYTDTQYF,TGTGCCATCAGTGGCACCGACCGGGACTACACAGATACGCAGTATTTT
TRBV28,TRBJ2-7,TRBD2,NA,CASSLMTSAYYEQYF,TGTGCCAGCAGTTTAATGACTAGCGCCTACTACGAGCAGTACTTC
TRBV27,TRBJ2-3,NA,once,CASSSLLYTQYF,TGTGCCAGCAGTTCCTTACTCTATACGCAGTATTTT